This T cell receptor (beta chain) was identified in a study of cytomegalovirus exposure and HLA in healthy donors. Germline V gives CDR1 SGHRS, CDR2 YFSETQ. The CDR3 has 17 amino acids. The ends were cut back, 2 bases at V and 1 base at J, with 16 bases in the middle. The study's findings and limits: Roughly uniform sequencing depth across donors was assumed, possibly incorrectly.

With 60 Vbeta and 13 Jbeta primers, the PCR was carried out. The method was immunoSEQ multiplex PCR; TCRdb's version includes in-frame clones alone and lacks a portion of them. Of some 150,000 clones listed, roughly four fifths were seen once; the top ten hold roughly 7.8%. A few counts support this clone. Antigen specificity is unknown. The chain employs TRBV5-1 and TRBJ2-1, with a possible D match to TRBD1 (6 bases). Sequenced: PBMCs. The TCR sequence derives from a woman aged 50 to 60 in good health and CMV-seropositive. The CDR3 is CASSFNPGTISYNEQFF. The DNA for the CDR3 is TGCGCCAGCAGCTTTAATCCCGGGACAATTTCCTACAATGAGCAGTTCTTC.